The 26 T cell receptor beta chains below all came from one sample that was sequenced in a study of human T cells and chemical hapten exposure. The time point is: healthy volunteer bleed at 2 weeks. It was unfractionated whole blood from which total RNA was extracted. TCRdb redid the calling of the RACE reads with MiXCR, one entry per CDR3 protein. The sample lists 25,000 to 35,000 distinct CDR3 sequences; about 7.2% were seen once. Sequenced input: whole blood. The receptors originated from a human donor in good health. Some clones in this sample may be carry-over from other donors' samples.

This clonotype was recorded many times. This chain connects TRBV27 to TRBJ2-7; 7 nucleotides line up with TRBD2. The germline V gene has CDR1 MNHEY and CDR2 SMNVEV (reference sequence). The length of the CDR3 is 15 residues. Trimming cost V 5 bases and J 2 bases; bases outside gene matches: 9. The CDR3 reads CASSKGSGVPYEQYF. The DNA for the CDR3 is TGTGCCAGCAGTAAAGGGAGCGGGGTTCCCTACGAGCAGTACTTC.

The rearrangement joins TRBV20-1 to TRBJ1-5, with unresolved D. The CDR3 consists of 13 residues. Germline values: CDR1 DFQATT, CDR2 SNEGSKA (reference sequence). V lost 0 bases, J lost 5 bases, and 8 bases lay in between. Here the CDR3 reads CSARETSDQPQHF. As DNA, the CDR3 is TGCAGTGCTAGAGAGACAAGTGATCAGCCCCAGCATTTT.

This clonotype has at least ten counts. V is TRBV7-2 and J is TRBJ2-5; 8 nucleotides line up with TRBD2. This CDR3 comprises 14 residues. Losses at the gene ends were 2 bases for V and 4 bases for J; bases not matched to a gene: 3. Germline V gene sequence: CDR1 SGHTA, CDR2 FQGNSA. The CDR3 nucleotides read TGTGCCAGCAGCTTAAGGCGGGGGGTAGAGACCCAGTACTTC. Translated, it gives CASSLRRGVETQYF.

With regard to this clonotype: Because the CDR3 is missing its conserved closing phenylalanine or tryptophan, this is likely a read error. This chain's CDR3 is CASSPVARDNEQFS. CDR3 sequence (DNA): TGCGCCAGCAGCCCTGTAGCCAGGGACAATGAGCAGTTCTCC. The chain uses TRBV5-1 and TRBJ2-1; a possible D gene is TRBD1 (5 bases). Germline-derived CDR1 and CDR2 are SGHRS and YFSETQ. The CDR3 has 14 amino acids. Trimming cost V 4 bases and J 5 bases, with 13 bases left between them.

This clonotype was counted many times. DNA for the CDR3: TGTGCCACCGGGACGGGAGCTATCGAGACCCAGTACTTC. Protein sequence: CATGTGAIETQYF. This chain connects TRBV24-1 to TRBJ2-5; D possibly corresponds to TRBD2 (6 bases). This CDR3 has 13 residues. V lost 9 bases, J lost 5 bases, and 15 bases lay in between. Germline CDR1 and CDR2: KGHDR and SFDVKD.

In its sample, this clonotype was seen many times. The gene calls are TRBV27 and TRBJ2-2; 8 nucleotides match TRBD1. V gave up 2 bases and J gave up 7 bases; unmatched junction bases: 6. The CDR3 sequence is 15 residues long. From germline, CDR1 is MNHEY and CDR2 SMNVEV (reference sequence). The CDR3 sequence is CASSLAGGMGGELFF. CDR3 coding DNA: TGTGCCAGCAGTTTAGCAGGGGGCATGGGCGGGGAGCTGTTTTTT.

The sample holds a few counts of this clonotype. The rearrangement links TRBV5-6 to TRBJ1-5; 9 bases align to TRBD1. Unmatched junction bases numbered 5, after V lost 2 bases and J lost 8 bases. The CDR3 sequence is 14 residues long. CDR1 and CDR2 from the germline V gene are SGHDT and YYEEEE. In DNA form, the CDR3 reads TGTGCCAGCAGCTTTACAGGGGGCGAAGAGCCCCAGCATTTT. The encoded protein is CASSFTGGEEPQHF.

This clonotype was seen many times. This chain uses TRBV29-1 with TRBJ1-2, with D possibly being TRBD1 (6 bases). The V end was cut by 6 bases, the J end by 7 bases, with 18 bases between. This CDR3 region has 13 residues. Germline V CDR1 and CDR2: SQVTM, ANQGSEA. DNA of the CDR3: TGCAGCGTCTCCAGCGAGACAGGTGGTGGCTACACCTTC. As protein: CSVSSETGGGYTF.

The sample holds many counts of this clonotype. J is TRBJ2-7 and V is TRBV28; 8 nucleotides align to TRBD2. The CDR3 extends over 14 amino acids. Trimming at V came to 6 bases and at J to 2 bases, leaving 6 bases not matched to a gene. Germline values: CDR1 MDHEN, CDR2 SYDVKM. The DNA for the CDR3 is TGTGCCAGCAGAATACCGGGACTAGCCTACGAGCAGTACTTC. Residues: CASRIPGLAYEQYF.

This clonotype is deemed medium-sized. V and J are TRBV6-2 or TRBV6-3 and TRBJ1-6; the D is unclear. This CDR3 has 14 residues. Germline CDR1 and CDR2: MNHEY and SVGEGT. Trimming stripped 2 bases from V and 7 bases from J, with 9 bases between. The CDR3 region is CASSYAGFNSPLHF. The CDR3 bases are TGTGCCAGCAGTTACGCGGGGTTCAATTCACCCCTCCACTTT.

This clonotype was counted many times. This rearrangement joins TRBV5-5 to TRBJ2-3; D possibly corresponds to TRBD1 (6 bases). The ends were cut back, 1 base at V and 0 bases at J, with 12 bases in the middle. From germline, CDR1 is SGHKS and CDR2 YYEKEE (reference sequence). The CDR3 is 16 amino acids. Here the CDR3 reads CASSLFQDSSTDTQYF. CDR3 nucleotide sequence: TGTGCCAGCAGCTTGTTCCAGGACAGCAGCACAGATACGCAGTATTTT.

This clonotype has only a few counts. The chain recombines TRBV5-1 with TRBJ2-1; no firm D call. There are 14 residues in the CDR3. From germline, CDR1 is SGHRS and CDR2 YFSETQ. Trimming took off 4 bases at V and 4 bases at J, with 12 bases between the two ends. The DNA of the CDR3 is TGCGCCAGCAGCGATACAACAGAATACAATGAGCAGTTCTTC. Translating it yields CASSDTTEYNEQFF.

This clonotype was picked up many times. The CDR3, as DNA: TGTGCCAGCTCACCGGAATCCGGGGTTTCTGAAGCTTTCTTT. Translation gives CASSPESGVSEAFF. V is TRBV18 and J is TRBJ1-1; D is unclear. This CDR3 is built from 14 residues. Germline CDR1 KGHSH, CDR2 LQKENI. The V and J ends lost 3 bases and 6 bases respectively, with 14 bases between them. Supplemented by reference TRBV18 and TRBJ1-1, the full variable domain reads NAGVMQNPRHLVRRRGQEARLRCSPMKGHSHVYWYRQLPEEGLKFMVYLQKENIIDESGMPKERFSAEFPKEGPSILRIQQVVRGDSAAYFCASSPESGVSEAFFGQGTRLTVV.

A remark on this clonotype: A much more abundant neighbour one base away suggests this may be a read error. The CDR3 DNA sequence: TGTGCCAGCAGCCCGCGACTAGTGGGGCCCTACGAGCAGTACTTC. It is translated as CASSPRLVGPYEQYF. The gene calls are TRBV3-1 and TRBJ2-7, with D maybe TRBD2 (6 bases). Germline V CDR1 and CDR2: LGHDT, YNNKEL (reference sequence). V was clipped by 4 bases and J by 2 bases, with 15 bases between them. This CDR3 is built from 15 residues.

The table lists this clonotype with many counts. V and J are TRBV6-4 and TRBJ2-3; possibly TRBD2 for D (6 bases). The CDR3 covers 15 residues. Germline assignment: CDR1 MRHNA and CDR2 SNTAGT. Deletions cut 4 bases from V and 2 bases from J, with 13 bases between. CDR3 in amino acids: CASSAKLADTDTQYF. CDR3 nucleotide sequence: TGTGCCAGCAGTGCCAAACTAGCCGACACAGATACGCAGTATTTT.

The chain is built from TRBV5-1 and TRBJ2-1; 7 bases agree with TRBD2. Looked up from germline, CDR1 is SGHRS and CDR2 is YFSETQ. The CDR3 totals 13 residues. J was trimmed by 7 bases and V by 3 bases; bases with no gene match: 4. The CDR3 nucleotides read TGCGCCAGCAGCTGGAGCGGGAATAATGAGCAGTTCTTC. Its protein product is CASSWSGNNEQFF.

This clonotype was found many times. The chain is built from TRBV20-1 and TRBJ1-2; no reliable D call. This CDR3 comprises 12 residues. Germline CDR1 DFQATT, CDR2 SNEGSKA (reference sequence). Trimming took 5 bases from V and 2 from J, leaving 9 bases between them. CDR3 amino acids: CSARNQNYGYTF. For the CDR3, the DNA is TGCAGTGCTCGGAACCAAAACTATGGCTACACCTTC.

This clonotype was counted ten times or more. The chain combines TRBV29-1 with TRBJ1-1; D is ambiguous. Germline values: CDR1 SQVTM, CDR2 ANQGSEA. The CDR3 contains 12 residues. V was shortened by 5 bases and J by 1 base, with 8 bases between the two germline ends. The CDR3 region is CSVKAANTEAFF. In DNA form, the CDR3 reads TGCAGCGTTAAAGCGGCGAACACTGAAGCTTTCTTT.

This clonotype was seen a handful of times. V and J are TRBV30 and TRBJ2-7; perhaps TRBD2 as D (5 bases). The CDR3 has 11 amino acids. CDR1 is GTSNPN, CDR2 SVGIG, per germline (reference sequence). Trimming took off 8 bases at V and 4 bases at J, with 12 bases between the two ends. The CDR3 bases are TGTGCCCTTGCCGGGGATTACGAGCAGTACTTC. It codes for CALAGDYEQYF.

The table lists this clonotype with many counts. The chain employs TRBV30 and TRBJ2-3; 7 bases map to TRBD1. V lost 3 bases to trimming and J lost 4 bases; unmatched junction nucleotides: 10. The CDR3 is 15 residues long. Germline values: CDR1 GTSNPN, CDR2 SVGIG (reference sequence). Here the CDR3 DNA reads TGTGCCTGGAGGGAAACAGGGGCTACCCCAGATACGCAGTATTTT. Residues: CAWRETGATPDTQYF. Full variable domain (missing parts from reference TRBV30 and TRBJ2-3): SQTIHQWPATLVQPVGSPLSLECTVEGTSNPNLYWYRQAAGRGLQLLFYSVGIGQISSEVPQNLSASRPQDRQFILSSKKLLLSDSGFYLCAWRETGATPDTQYFGPGTRLTVL.

A single count supports this clonotype. V usage is TRBV12-3 or TRBV12-4 and J usage is TRBJ1-5, with 7 bases matching TRBD1. CDR3 length equals 14 residues. The V gene end was trimmed by 3 bases and the J gene end by 5 bases; junction bases not matched to a gene: 4. The chain's CDR3 is CASSLRRGHQPQHF. The CDR3 DNA reads as TGTGCCAGCAGTTTGAGGAGGGGGCATCAGCCCCAGCATTTT.

The CDR3 spells CASSLGLIQPSYEQYF. The DNA for the CDR3 is TGTGCCAGCAGCTTAGGGCTTATTCAACCCTCCTACGAGCAGTACTTC. This rearrangement joins TRBV11-2 to TRBJ2-7; D gene unclear. V was pared by 1 base and J by 0 bases, with 13 bases between. This CDR3 spans 16 amino acids. Germline values: CDR1 SGHAT, CDR2 FQNNGV.

This clonotype was picked up many times. The CDR3 is CASSNWGRTDTQYF. The CDR3 DNA sequence: TGTGCCAGCAGCAATTGGGGTCGCACAGATACGCAGTATTTT. The chain employs TRBV27 and TRBJ2-3; D uncertain. The V gene's germline CDR1 is MNHEY and CDR2 SMNVEV (reference sequence). V lost 6 bases and J lost 1, with 11 bases in between. The CDR3 is 14 amino acids.

The chain has TRBV12-3 or TRBV12-4 and TRBJ2-7; 12 nucleotides agree with TRBD2. Losses at the gene ends were 6 bases for V and 7 bases for J; bases not matched to a gene: 13. The CDR3 runs to 16 residues. The CDR3 spells CASSLSSGRALGEQYF. The CDR3 DNA reads as TGTGCCAGCAGCTTATCTAGCGGGAGGGCCCTGGGAGAGCAGTACTTC.

Notes on this clonotype: At one end the junction does not follow the germline gene, possibly because of a read error. This chain joins TRBV6-6 and TRBJ2-7; no clear D gene. Germline V gene lookup returns CDR1 MNHNY and CDR2 SVGAGI (reference sequence). The CDR3 spans 13 residues. This chain's CDR3 is CASTYDGPYEQYF. CDR3 DNA: TGTGCCAGCACTTACGACGGTCCCTACGAGCAGTACTTC.

This chain joins TRBV3-1 and TRBJ1-2; D perhaps matches TRBD1 (6 bases). Deletions cut 0 bases from V and 4 bases from J, with 15 bases between. This CDR3 has 16 amino acids. The V gene's germline CDR1 is LGHDT and CDR2 YNNKEL (reference sequence). CDR3 sequence: CASSQDLGGRPYGYTF. The DNA for the CDR3 is TGTGCCAGCAGCCAAGATTTGGGGGGCCGACCCTATGGCTACACCTTC.